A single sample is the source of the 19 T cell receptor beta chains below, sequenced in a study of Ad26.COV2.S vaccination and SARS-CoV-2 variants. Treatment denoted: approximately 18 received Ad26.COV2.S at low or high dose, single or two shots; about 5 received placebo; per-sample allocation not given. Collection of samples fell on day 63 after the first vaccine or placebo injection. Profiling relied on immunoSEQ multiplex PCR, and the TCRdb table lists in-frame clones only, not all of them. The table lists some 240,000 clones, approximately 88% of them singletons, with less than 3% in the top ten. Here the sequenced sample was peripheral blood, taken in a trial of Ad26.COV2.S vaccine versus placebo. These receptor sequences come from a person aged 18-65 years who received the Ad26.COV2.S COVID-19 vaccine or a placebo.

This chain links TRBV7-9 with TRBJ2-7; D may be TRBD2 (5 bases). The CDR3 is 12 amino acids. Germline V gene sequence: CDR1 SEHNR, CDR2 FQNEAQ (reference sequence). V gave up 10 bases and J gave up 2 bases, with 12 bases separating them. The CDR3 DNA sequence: TGTGCCACTCCGGAGAGGGCCTACGAGCAGTACTTC. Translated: CATPERAYEQYF.

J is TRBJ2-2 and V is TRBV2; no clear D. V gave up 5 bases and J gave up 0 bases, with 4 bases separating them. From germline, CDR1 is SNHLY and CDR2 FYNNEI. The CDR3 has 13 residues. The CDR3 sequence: CASSRSNTGELFF. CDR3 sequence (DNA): TGTGCCAGCAGTCGCTCGAACACCGGGGAGCTGTTTTTT.

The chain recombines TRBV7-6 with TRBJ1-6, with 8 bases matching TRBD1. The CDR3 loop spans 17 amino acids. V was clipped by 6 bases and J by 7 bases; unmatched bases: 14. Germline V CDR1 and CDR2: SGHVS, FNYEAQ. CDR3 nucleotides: TGTGCCAGCAGTTTTGGGGGCTACCGACAGGGGAATTCACCCCTCCACTTT. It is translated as CASSFGGYRQGNSPLHF. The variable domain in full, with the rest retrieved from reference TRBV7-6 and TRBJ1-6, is GAGVSQSPRYKVTKRGQDVALRCDPISGHVSLYWYRQALGQGPEFLTYFNYEAQQDKSGLPNDRFSAERPEGSISTLTIQRTEQRDSAMYRCASSFGGYRQGNSPLHFGNGTRLTVT.

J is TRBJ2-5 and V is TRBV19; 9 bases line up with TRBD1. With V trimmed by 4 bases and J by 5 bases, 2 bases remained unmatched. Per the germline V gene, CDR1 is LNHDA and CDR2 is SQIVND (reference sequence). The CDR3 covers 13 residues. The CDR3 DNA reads TGTGCCAGTAGTACCGGGACAGGGGAGACCCAGTACTTC. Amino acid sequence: CASSTGTGETQYF.

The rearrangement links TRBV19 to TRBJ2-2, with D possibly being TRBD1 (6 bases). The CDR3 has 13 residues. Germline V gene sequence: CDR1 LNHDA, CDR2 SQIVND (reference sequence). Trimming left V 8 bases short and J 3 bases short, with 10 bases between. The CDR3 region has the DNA TGTGCCAGTTGTAACAGGGACACCGGGGAGCTGTTTTTT. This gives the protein CASCNRDTGELFF.

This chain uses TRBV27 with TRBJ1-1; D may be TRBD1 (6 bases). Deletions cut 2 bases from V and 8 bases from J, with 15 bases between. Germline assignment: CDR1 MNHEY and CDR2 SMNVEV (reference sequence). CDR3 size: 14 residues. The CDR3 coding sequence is TGTGCCAGCAGTTTAAGGGTACGGGGGACAGAAGCTTTCTTT. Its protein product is CASSLRVRGTEAFF.

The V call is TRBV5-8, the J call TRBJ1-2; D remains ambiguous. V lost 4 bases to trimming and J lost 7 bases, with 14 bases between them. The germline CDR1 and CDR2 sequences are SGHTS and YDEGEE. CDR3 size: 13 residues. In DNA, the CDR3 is TGTGCCAGCAGCCCCTCGGGCGGAGGTGGCTACACCTTC. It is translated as CASSPSGGGGYTF.

DNA of the CDR3: TGTGCCAGCAGCCCAACAGGTCACAATCAGCCCCAGCATTTT. Protein sequence: CASSPTGHNQPQHF. The V gene is TRBV7-9, the J gene TRBJ1-5; weak D call: TRBD1 (5 bases). Looked up from germline, CDR1 is SEHNR and CDR2 is FQNEAQ (reference sequence). Trimming stripped 5 bases from V and 3 bases from J, with 11 bases between. This CDR3 has 14 residues.

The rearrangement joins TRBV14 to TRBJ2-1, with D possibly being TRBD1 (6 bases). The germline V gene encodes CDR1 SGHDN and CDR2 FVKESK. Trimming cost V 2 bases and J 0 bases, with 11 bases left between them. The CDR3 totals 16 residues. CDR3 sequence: CASSQLDRSSYNEQFF. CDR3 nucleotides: TGTGCCAGCAGCCAACTCGACAGGAGCTCCTACAATGAGCAGTTCTTC.

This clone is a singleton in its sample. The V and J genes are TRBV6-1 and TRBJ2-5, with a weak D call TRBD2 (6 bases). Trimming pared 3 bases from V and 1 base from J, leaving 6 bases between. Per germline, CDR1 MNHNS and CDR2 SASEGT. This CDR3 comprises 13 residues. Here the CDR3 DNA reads TGTGCCAGCAGTGAGGGGGGCCAAGAGACCCAGTACTTC. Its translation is CASSEGGQETQYF.

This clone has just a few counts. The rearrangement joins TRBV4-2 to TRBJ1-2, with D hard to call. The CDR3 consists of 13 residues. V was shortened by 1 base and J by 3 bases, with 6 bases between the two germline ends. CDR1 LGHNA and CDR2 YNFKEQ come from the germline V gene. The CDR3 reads CASSQVSDYGYTF. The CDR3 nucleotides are TGTGCCAGCAGCCAAGTGTCAGACTATGGCTACACCTTC.

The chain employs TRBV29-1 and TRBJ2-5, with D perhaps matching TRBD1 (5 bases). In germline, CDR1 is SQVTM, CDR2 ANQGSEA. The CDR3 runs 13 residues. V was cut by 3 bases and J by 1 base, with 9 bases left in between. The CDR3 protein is CSVEWQGQETQYF. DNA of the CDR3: TGCAGCGTTGAGTGGCAGGGCCAAGAGACCCAGTACTTC.

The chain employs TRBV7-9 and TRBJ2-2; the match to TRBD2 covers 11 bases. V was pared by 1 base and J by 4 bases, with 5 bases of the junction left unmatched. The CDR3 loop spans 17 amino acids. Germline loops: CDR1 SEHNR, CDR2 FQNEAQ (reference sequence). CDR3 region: CASSLGGTSGPTGELFF. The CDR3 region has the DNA TGTGCCAGCAGCTTAGGAGGGACTAGCGGACCCACCGGGGAGCTGTTTTTT.

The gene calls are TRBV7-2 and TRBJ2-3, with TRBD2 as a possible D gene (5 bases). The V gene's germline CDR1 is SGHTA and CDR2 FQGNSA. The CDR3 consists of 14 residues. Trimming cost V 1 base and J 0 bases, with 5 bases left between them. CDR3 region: CASSLGTSTDTQYF. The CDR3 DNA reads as TGTGCCAGCAGCTTAGGGACTAGCACAGATACGCAGTATTTT. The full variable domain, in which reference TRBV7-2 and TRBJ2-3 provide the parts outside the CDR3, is GAGVSQSPSNKVTEKGKDVELRCDPISGHTALYWYRQSLGQGLEFLIYFQGNSAPDKSGLPSDRFSAERTGGSVSTLTIQRTQQEDSAVYLCASSLGTSTDTQYFGPGTRLTVL.

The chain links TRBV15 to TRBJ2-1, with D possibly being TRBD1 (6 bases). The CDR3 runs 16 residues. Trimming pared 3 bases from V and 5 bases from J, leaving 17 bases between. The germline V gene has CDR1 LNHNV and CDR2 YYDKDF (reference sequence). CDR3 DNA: TGTGCCACCAGCAGCTCCCTTCTACAGGGAAACAATGAGCAGTTCTTC. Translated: CATSSSLLQGNNEQFF.

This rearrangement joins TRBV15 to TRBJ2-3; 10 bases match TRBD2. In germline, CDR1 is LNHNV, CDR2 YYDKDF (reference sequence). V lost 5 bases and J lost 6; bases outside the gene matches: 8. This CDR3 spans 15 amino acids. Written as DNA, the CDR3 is TGTGCCACCAGCTTCAGCGGGAGGGCCGGTGATACGCAGTATTTT. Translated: CATSFSGRAGDTQYF.

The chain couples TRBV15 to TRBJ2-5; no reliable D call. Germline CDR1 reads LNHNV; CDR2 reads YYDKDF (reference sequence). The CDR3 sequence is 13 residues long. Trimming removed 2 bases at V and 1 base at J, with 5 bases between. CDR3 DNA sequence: TGTGCCACCAGCAGAAACAGCCAAGAGACCCAGTACTTC. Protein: CATSRNSQETQYF.

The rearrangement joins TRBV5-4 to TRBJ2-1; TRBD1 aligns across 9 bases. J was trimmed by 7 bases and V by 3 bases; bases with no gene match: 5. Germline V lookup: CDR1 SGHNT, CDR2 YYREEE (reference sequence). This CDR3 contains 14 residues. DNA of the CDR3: TGTGCCAGCAGCTGGGGACAGGGTTCGAATGAGCAGTTCTTC. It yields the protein CASSWGQGSNEQFF.

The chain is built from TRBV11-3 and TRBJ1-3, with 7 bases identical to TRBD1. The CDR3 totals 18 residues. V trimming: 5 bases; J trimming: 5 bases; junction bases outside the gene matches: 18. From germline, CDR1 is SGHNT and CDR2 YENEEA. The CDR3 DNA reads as TGTGCCAGCAGCCTAACAAGTCCCGGGACAGAGACCAGAAACACCATATATTTT. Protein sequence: CASSLTSPGTETRNTIYF. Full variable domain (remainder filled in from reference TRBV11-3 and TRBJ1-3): EAGVVQSPRYKIIEKKQPVAFWCNPISGHNTLYWYLQNLGQGPELLIRYENEEAVDDSQLPKDRFSAERLKGVDSTLKIQPAELGDSAVYLCASSLTSPGTETRNTIYFGEGSWLTVV.